This TCR beta chain was profiled in a study of a mutant IDH1 vaccine in newly diagnosed glioma. Across the whole study: Most had both radiotherapy and temozolomide beforehand; others had only one.

Data came from immunoSEQ multiplex PCR; TCRdb stores just in-frame clones and leaves some out. The sample lists just under 45,000 clones, around 90% occurring once. Specified time point: week 23, last vaccination. The study gave 300 ug of mutant IDH1 20-mer peptide per vaccine dose, with topical imiquimod. About this clone: What it binds is unknown.

This CDR3 spans 15 amino acids. V gave up 5 bases and J gave up 3 bases, with 16 bases separating them. Germline V lookup: CDR1 MDHEN, CDR2 SYDVKM. Material: PBMCs, obtained from a glioma patient whose treatment included an IDH1 peptide vaccine. This sequence originates from a middle-aged man with glioma. The chain recombines TRBV28 with TRBJ1-2, with D unresolved. The CDR3 region has the DNA TGTGCCAGCAGTCAGTCTTCCATAGGCTACTATGGCTACACCTTC. Amino acids: CASSQSSIGYYGYTF.